This TCR beta chain stems from a study of EBV T-cell therapy then PD-1 blockade in nasopharyngeal carcinoma. A word on this clone: Its antigen is as yet unknown.

Some clones are missing from TCRdb's copy, which holds only in-frame ones; the method was immunoSEQ multiplex PCR. Of 20,000 or so clones listed, approximately 88% are singletons. This sample's treatment: AdE1-LMPpoly-expanded autologous EBV-specific T-cell therapy followed by anti-PD-1 nivolumab. Looked up from germline, CDR1 is MRHNA and CDR2 is SNTAGT. The CDR3 is 16 residues long. V shed 3 bases and J shed 2 bases, with 11 bases lying between them. The clonotype was recovered from a man aged 35 to 55 with nasopharyngeal carcinoma. The rearrangement uses TRBV6-4 and TRBJ2-6; tentatively, D is TRBD2 (6 bases). Here the sequenced sample was CD8+ T cells from blood, taken at day 33 from a patient whose treatment included autologous EBV-specific T cells and nivolumab. The CDR3, as DNA: TGTGCCAGCAGTGAAATTGGCGGGGCTGGGGCCAACGTCCTGACTTTC. Protein: CASSEIGGAGANVLTF.